The 17 T cell receptor beta chains below all came from one sample that was sequenced in a study of T cell responses to AZD1222 COVID-19 vaccine. TCRdb's table, derived via immunoSEQ multiplex PCR, lists solely in-frame clones and lacks some. This table holds 93,000 or so clones, 90% to 95% found once. The sample consisted of peripheral blood, taken on day 0 of AZD1222 vaccination. All receptors derive from an adult in good health.

This chain links TRBV29-1 with TRBJ1-1; D not resolved. Germline V lookup: CDR1 SQVTM, CDR2 ANQGSEA. CDR3 length: 14 amino acids. V lost 8 bases and J lost 4, with 20 bases in between. DNA for the CDR3: TGCAGCCTCCGTGTGTCGAATTTTGGCACTGAAGCTTTCTTT. Translated: CSLRVSNFGTEAFF.

J is TRBJ1-1 and V is TRBV18; D ambiguous. CDR1 and CDR2 from the germline V gene are KGHSH and LQKENI. This CDR3 region has 12 residues. The V and J ends lost 3 bases and 1 base respectively, with 3 bases between them. The CDR3 region is CASSPANTEAFF. CDR3 nucleotides: TGTGCCAGCTCACCGGCGAACACTGAAGCTTTCTTT. The full variable domain, with the rest looked up from reference TRBV18 and TRBJ1-1, is NAGVMQNPRHLVRRRGQEARLRCSPMKGHSHVYWYRQLPEEGLKFMVYLQKENIIDESGMPKERFSAEFPKEGPSILRIQQVVRGDSAAYFCASSPANTEAFFGQGTRLTVV.

Only one count was recorded for this clone. The DNA of the CDR3 is TGTGCCAGCAGCCAAGAGTCCTCAAGCTCCTACAATGAGCAGTTCTTC. Amino acids: CASSQESSSSYNEQFF. The chain joins TRBV3-1 (or the pseudogene TRBV3-2) to TRBJ2-1; D unclear. V was shortened by 0 bases and J by 0 bases, with 9 bases between the two germline ends. CDR1 and CDR2 (germline): LGHDT, YNNKEL (reference sequence). CDR3 length: 16 residues.

The rearrangement joins TRBV2 to TRBJ2-5; D uncertain. V lost 1 base, J lost 2 bases, and 8 bases lay in between. Germline V gene data show CDR1 as SNHLY and CDR2 as FYNNEI. The CDR3 has 14 residues. The DNA of the CDR3 is TGTGCCAGCAGTGAAGTGGCAGCACAAGAGACCCAGTACTTC. It specifies CASSEVAAQETQYF.

V gene TRBV7-9 combines with J gene TRBJ2-7, with a tentative D call TRBD2 (5 bases). This CDR3 region has 18 residues. V was shortened by 4 bases and J by 0 bases, with 22 bases between the two germline ends. From germline, CDR1 is SEHNR and CDR2 FQNEAQ (reference sequence). The CDR3 is CASSSMTSRAESSYEQYF. Written as DNA, the CDR3 is TGTGCCAGCAGCTCTATGACTTCGCGGGCCGAGAGCTCCTACGAGCAGTACTTC.

J is TRBJ1-2 and V is TRBV12-3 or TRBV12-4; no clear D gene. CDR3 length: 11 residues. V was cut by 1 base and J by 7 bases, with 4 bases left in between. The CDR3 here is CASSLDRGYTF. CDR3 nucleotides: TGTGCCAGCAGTTTAGATCGTGGCTACACCTTC.

In this sample, this clone turned up once. The J gene is TRBJ1-2, the V gene TRBV20-1; no reliable D call. Germline V gene data show CDR1 as DFQATT and CDR2 as SNEGSKA (reference sequence). Trimming pared 6 bases from V and 1 base from J, leaving 6 bases between. This CDR3 is built from 11 residues. The CDR3 here is CSAPGNYGYTF. The CDR3 DNA sequence: TGCAGTGCCCCCGGTAACTATGGCTACACCTTC.

This sequence joins TRBV4-3 and TRBJ2-7; D not certain. Between the trimmed V and J ends, which lost 4 bases and 0 bases, there was a span of 16 bases. CDR1 is LGHNA, CDR2 YSLEER, per germline. The CDR3 length is 16 residues. The CDR3 DNA sequence: TGCGCCAGCAGCCCCGAAACCGACAAAAGCTCCTACGAGCAGTACTTC. Translation: CASSPETDKSSYEQYF.

The genes are TRBV5-1 and TRBJ2-7, with 7 bases lining up with TRBD1. Germline CDR1 is SGHRS and CDR2 is YFSETQ. V lost 3 bases, J lost 0 bases, and 12 bases stayed unmatched. The CDR3 extends over 17 amino acids. CDR3 coding DNA: TGCGCCAGCAGCTGGGGGACAGCCGCAATGAACTCCTACGAGCAGTACTTC. Translation gives CASSWGTAAMNSYEQYF.

The J gene is TRBJ2-5, the V gene TRBV24-1; 7 bases align to TRBD1. The CDR3 loop spans 14 amino acids. The V gene end was trimmed by 10 bases and the J gene end by 5 bases; junction bases not matched to a gene: 12. Germline assignment: CDR1 KGHDR and CDR2 SFDVKD. The CDR3 loop reads CATGAGTAAETQYF. As DNA, the CDR3 is TGTGCCACTGGGGCAGGGACAGCGGCGGAGACCCAGTACTTC.

V and J are TRBV14 and TRBJ2-7; D is unresolved. The V end was cut by 1 base, the J end by 3 bases, with 13 bases between. CDR3 size: 15 residues. Per the germline V gene, CDR1 is SGHDN and CDR2 is FVKESK. CDR3 protein: CASSQGNGPIYEQYF. The CDR3 region has the DNA TGTGCCAGCAGCCAAGGGAACGGGCCGATCTACGAGCAGTACTTC.

This clone occurred once. This chain joins TRBV11-2 and TRBJ1-5; no clear D. The CDR3 loop spans 13 amino acids. V was clipped by 5 bases and J by 6 bases, with 11 bases between them. The germline gives CDR1 SGHAT, CDR2 FQNNGV. CDR3 amino acids: CASSPQSGQPQHF. The CDR3 nucleotides read TGTGCCAGCAGCCCACAGAGCGGTCAGCCCCAGCATTTT. Drawing the rest from reference TRBV11-2 and TRBJ1-5, the complete variable domain is EAGVAQSPRYKIIEKRQSVAFWCNPISGHATLYWYQQILGQGPKLLIQFQNNGVVDDSQLPKDRFSAERLKGVDSTLKIQPAKLEDSAVYLCASSPQSGQPQHFGDGTRLSIL.

The chain employs TRBV7-9 and TRBJ2-7; 7 nucleotides match TRBD2. Germline V gene sequence: CDR1 SEHNR, CDR2 FQNEAQ (reference sequence). The V segment lost 2 bases and the J segment 2 bases; nucleotides outside the gene matches: 3. This CDR3 has 14 amino acids. CDR3 protein: CASSLMGGAYEQYF. CDR3 DNA sequence: TGTGCCAGCAGCTTAATGGGAGGGGCCTACGAGCAGTACTTC.

J is TRBJ2-5 and V is TRBV24-1; D gene uncertain. Trimming stripped 3 bases from V and 1 base from J, with 11 bases between. Germline assignment: CDR1 KGHDR and CDR2 SFDVKD. The CDR3 totals 15 residues. CDR3 amino acids: CATSDPLLPQETQYF. The CDR3 DNA follows: TGTGCCACCAGTGATCCCCTACTACCCCAAGAGACCCAGTACTTC.

CDR3 DNA: TGCGCCAGCAGCTTGACGGCAGGGTCCTACGAGCAGTACTTC. This sequence encodes CASSLTAGSYEQYF. The J gene is TRBJ2-7, the V gene TRBV5-1; a weak D match, TRBD1 (5 bases). The V gene lost 1 base and the J gene lost 1 base, with 9 bases spanning the gap. This CDR3 region has 14 residues. CDR1 SGHRS and CDR2 YFSETQ come from the germline V gene.

This chain joins TRBV6-2 or TRBV6-3 and TRBJ2-7, with D perhaps TRBD1 (6 bases). Trimming removed 4 bases from V and 3 bases from J, with 10 bases in between. This CDR3 is built from 13 residues. The germline gives CDR1 MNHEY, CDR2 SVGEGT. CDR3 in amino acids: CASSSGQHYEQYF. DNA for the CDR3: TGTGCCAGCAGTTCCGGACAGCACTACGAGCAGTACTTC.

J is TRBJ2-7 and V is TRBV5-5, with 14 bases lining up with TRBD2. V lost 4 bases and J lost 4; bases outside the gene matches: 7. Per germline, CDR1 SGHKS and CDR2 YYEKEE (reference sequence). This CDR3 is 16 amino acids long. This CDR3 reads CASSGGLAGGGYEQYF. CDR3 bases: TGTGCCAGCAGCGGAGGACTAGCGGGAGGCGGATACGAGCAGTACTTC.